This T cell receptor beta chain emerged from a study of blood T cell repertoires in COVID-19. CDR3 length: 19 residues. The junction had 19 bases not matched to a gene; V was cut back by 5 bases and J by 5 bases. Germline V lookup: CDR1 SGHRS, CDR2 YFSETQ. In the original workflow: Amplified reference gene primers provided the basis for estimating nucleated cell counts. Method: immunoSEQ multiplex PCR; TCRdb's copy keeps in-frame clones and lacks some. The V and J calls and clone size were taken over from that table, and D and trimming were inferred from the DNA. Among some 150,000 clones, over 80% were seen once, and the ten largest hold more than 0.8%.

This rearrangement joins TRBV5-1 to TRBJ2-2, with TRBD1 matching 9 bases. This TCR derives from a woman aged 50 to 60 with acute or convalescent COVID-19. The material sequenced was peripheral blood. The CDR3 DNA reads as TGCGCCAGCAGAACCTGGGGTACACCGGGACAGGGAGTAACCGGGGAGCTGTTTTTT. Translation gives CASRTWGTPGQGVTGELFF.